The source of this T cell receptor (beta chain) is a study of T cell responses to AZD1222 COVID-19 vaccine. Repertoires were generated with immunoSEQ multiplex PCR, while TCRdb's copy carries only in-frame clones and drops some. The repertoire holds about 170,000 clones, with over 85% as singletons. Points on this clone: Antigen specificity is unknown.

Study-wide points: Of spike-specific TCRs, nearly half reportedly target regions left unmutated in variants. Recipients of two AZD1222 doses showed rising Spike-specific TCR breadth and depth. Only a handful of AZD1222 recipients, more than five in all, had baseline seropositivity. Clonal diversity may have been underestimated in mostly white British donors.

This CDR3 spans 12 amino acids. CDR1 and CDR2 (germline): SQVTM, ANQGSEA. Trimming removed 6 bases from V and 1 base from J, with 10 bases in between. The chain combines TRBV29-1 with TRBJ2-7; D perhaps matches TRBD1 (6 bases). This sample comprised peripheral blood, obtained on day 0 of AZD1222 vaccination. This clonotype was sampled from an adult in good health. The CDR3 DNA sequence: TGCAGCGTACAAACAGGGTCCTACGAGCAGTACTTC. The encoded protein is CSVQTGSYEQYF.